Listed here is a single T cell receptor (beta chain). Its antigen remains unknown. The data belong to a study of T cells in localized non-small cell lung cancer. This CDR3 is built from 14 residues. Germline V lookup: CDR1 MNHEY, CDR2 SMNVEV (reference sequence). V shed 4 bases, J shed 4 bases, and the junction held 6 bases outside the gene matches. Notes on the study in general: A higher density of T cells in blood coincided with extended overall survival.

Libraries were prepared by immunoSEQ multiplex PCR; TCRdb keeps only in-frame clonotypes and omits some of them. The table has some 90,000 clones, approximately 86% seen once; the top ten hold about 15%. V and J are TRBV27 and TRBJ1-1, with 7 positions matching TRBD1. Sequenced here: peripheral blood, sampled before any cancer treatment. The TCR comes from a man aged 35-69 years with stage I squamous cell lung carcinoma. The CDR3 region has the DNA TGTGCCAGCAGTTCGACAGGGAGTGGCACTGAAGCTTTCTTT. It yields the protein CASSSTGSGTEAFF.